This TCR beta chain derives from a study of regulatory T cells in long-lasting Graves disease. Study-wide results and caveats: TCR diversity was lower in persistent than newly diagnosed Graves' disease.

Arm-PCR of CDR3 regions with iRepertoire HTBI primers generated TCR beta libraries. MiXCR, applied by TCRdb to the multiplex PCR reads, yields one record per CDR3 protein. This repertoire shows 390,000 or so distinct CDR3 sequences, about an eighth found once; its top ten account for approximately 19%. The CDR3 loop spans 15 amino acids. Trimming cost V 0 bases and J 7 bases, with 12 bases left between them. This clonotype was recorded many times. Its target is not known. Specified time point: newly diagnosed GD, antithyroid drugs for less than 3 months. After RNA was extracted from PBMCs, the TCR library was made from it. This sample was shared with a second study, whose subject was T cells in Graves' hyperthyroidism and ophthalmopathy. From that report: During a first-round RT-PCR of the TCR CDR3, the HTBI primer set was used. Blood shared most expanded thyroid clonotypes above 0.001.

The clonotype originates from a woman aged 18-29 years with Graves disease. The rearrangement joins TRBV12-3 or TRBV12-4 to TRBJ2-2; D is uncertain. The input for sequencing was peripheral blood mononuclear cells (PBMCs), taken at new diagnosis, from a patient treated with antithyroid drugs. The CDR3 reads CASSLALIGNGELFF. CDR3 sequence (DNA): TGTGCCAGCAGTTTAGCGCTGATAGGGAACGGGGAGCTGTTTTTT.